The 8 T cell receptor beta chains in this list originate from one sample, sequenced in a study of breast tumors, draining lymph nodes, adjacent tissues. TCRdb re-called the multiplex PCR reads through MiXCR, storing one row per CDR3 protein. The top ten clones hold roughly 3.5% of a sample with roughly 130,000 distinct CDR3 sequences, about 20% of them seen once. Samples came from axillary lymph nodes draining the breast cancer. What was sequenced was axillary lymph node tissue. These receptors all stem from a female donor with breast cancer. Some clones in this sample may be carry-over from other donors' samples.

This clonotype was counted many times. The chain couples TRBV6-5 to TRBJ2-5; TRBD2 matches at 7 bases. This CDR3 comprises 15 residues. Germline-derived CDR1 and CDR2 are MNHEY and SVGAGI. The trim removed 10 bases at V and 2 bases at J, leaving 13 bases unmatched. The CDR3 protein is CATHQTGSGQETQYF. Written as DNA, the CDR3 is TGTGCCACCCACCAAACGGGTAGCGGGCAAGAGACCCAGTACTTC.

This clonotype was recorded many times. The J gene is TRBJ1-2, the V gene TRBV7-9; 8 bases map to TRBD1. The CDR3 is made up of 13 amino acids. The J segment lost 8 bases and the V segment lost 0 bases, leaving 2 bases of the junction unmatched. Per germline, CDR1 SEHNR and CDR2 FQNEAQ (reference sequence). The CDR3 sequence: CASSLAWTGGYTF. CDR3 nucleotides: TGTGCCAGCAGCTTAGCATGGACAGGGGGCTACACCTTC.

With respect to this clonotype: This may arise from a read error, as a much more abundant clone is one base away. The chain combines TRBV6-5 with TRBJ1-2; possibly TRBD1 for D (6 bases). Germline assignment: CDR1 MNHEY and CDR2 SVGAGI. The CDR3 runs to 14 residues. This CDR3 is CASAPADSTYGHTF. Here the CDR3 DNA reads TGTGCCAGCGCCCCCGCGGACAGCACGTATGGCCACACCTTC.

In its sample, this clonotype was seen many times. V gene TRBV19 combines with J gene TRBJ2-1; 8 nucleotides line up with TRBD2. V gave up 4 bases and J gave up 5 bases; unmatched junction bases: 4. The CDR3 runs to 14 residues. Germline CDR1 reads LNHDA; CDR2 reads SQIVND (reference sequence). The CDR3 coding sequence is TGTGCCAGTAGTAACACGCGGGAGGACAATGAGCAGTTCTTC. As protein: CASSNTREDNEQFF. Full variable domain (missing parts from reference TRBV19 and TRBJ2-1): DGGITQSPKYLFRKEGQNVTLSCEQNLNHDAMYWYRQDPGQGLRLIYYSQIVNDFQKGDIAEGYSVSREKKESFPLTVTSAQKNPTAFYLCASSNTREDNEQFFGPGTRLTVL.

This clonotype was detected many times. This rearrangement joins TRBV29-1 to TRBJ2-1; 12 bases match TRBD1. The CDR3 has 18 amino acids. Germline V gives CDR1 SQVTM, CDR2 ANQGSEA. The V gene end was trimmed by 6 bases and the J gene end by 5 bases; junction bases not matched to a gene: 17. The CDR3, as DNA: TGCAGCGTGGACAAAAACCGCGGGACAGGGGGCCTCCACAATGAGCAGTTCTTC. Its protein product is CSVDKNRGTGGLHNEQFF.

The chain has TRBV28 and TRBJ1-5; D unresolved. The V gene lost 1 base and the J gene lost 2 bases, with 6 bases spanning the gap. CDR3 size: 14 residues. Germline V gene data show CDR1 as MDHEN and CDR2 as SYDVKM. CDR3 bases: TGTGCCAGCAGTTTATCCTGGGGCAATCAGCCCCAGCATTTT. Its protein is CASSLSWGNQPQHF.

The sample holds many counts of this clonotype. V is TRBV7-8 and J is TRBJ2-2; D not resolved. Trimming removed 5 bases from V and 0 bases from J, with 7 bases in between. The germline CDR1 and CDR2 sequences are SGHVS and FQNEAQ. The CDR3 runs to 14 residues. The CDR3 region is CASSRLSNTGELFF. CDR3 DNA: TGTGCCAGCAGCCGACTGTCGAACACCGGGGAGCTGTTTTTT.

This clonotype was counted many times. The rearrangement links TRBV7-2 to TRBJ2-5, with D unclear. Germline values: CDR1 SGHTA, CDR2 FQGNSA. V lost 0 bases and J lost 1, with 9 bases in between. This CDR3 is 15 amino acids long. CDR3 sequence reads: CASSLAAVPQETQYF. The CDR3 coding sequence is TGTGCCAGCAGCTTAGCGGCGGTTCCCCAAGAGACCCAGTACTTC.